A single sample gave rise to the 4 T cell receptor beta chains below, sequenced in a study of blood T cell repertoires in COVID-19 (dated by TCRdb to the early 2020s). The library was obtained by the immunoSEQ multiplex PCR assay. The source is immuneACCESS, and TCRdb retained only in-frame sequences with V and J called. Part of the clones is not carried over; for the studies checked, unresolved V genes explain less than half of this, and the remainder is unexplained. Across this sample there are around 450,000 clones, with about 90% seen only once. The leading ten clones occupy approximately 0.55% of the sample. The source material was PBMCs or T cells enriched from blood (not recorded which). Receptors were obtained from a man aged 18 to 30 who had recovered from COVID-19.

V gene TRBV4-1 combines with J gene TRBJ2-5; TRBD1 might be the D (6 bases). Germline V gene data show CDR1 as MGHRA and CDR2 as YSYEKL. CDR3 length: 15 amino acids. With 0 bases removed from V and 7 bases from J, the gap between germline ends came to 15 bases. CDR3 DNA: TGCGCCAGCAGCCAAGATTTGACCCAGGGGAGGACCCAGTACTTC. Translating it yields CASSQDLTQGRTQYF.

The chain has TRBV27 and TRBJ2-1, with 7 positions matching TRBD1. The CDR3 length is 21 residues. With 1 base clipped from V and 2 bases from J, the junction kept 20 bases outside the gene matches. CDR1 is MNHEY and CDR2 is SMNVEV in the germline V gene (reference sequence). The CDR3 protein is CASSLFPTLFSSQGPYNEQFF. The CDR3 DNA sequence: TGTGCCAGCAGTTTATTCCCAACACTCTTTTCCTCACAGGGGCCCTACAATGAGCAGTTCTTC.

The chain couples TRBV12-3 or TRBV12-4 to TRBJ1-1; D may be TRBD1 (5 bases). The ends were cut back, 7 bases at V and 1 base at J, with 7 bases in the middle. CDR3 size: 12 residues. CDR3 residues: CASKTGNTEAFF. The CDR3 DNA reads as TGTGCCAGCAAAACAGGGAACACTGAAGCTTTCTTT.

This chain links TRBV28 with TRBJ1-6; a weak D match, TRBD1 (6 bases). Between the trimmed V and J ends, which lost 5 bases and 5 bases, there was a span of 13 bases. Germline V lookup: CDR1 MDHEN, CDR2 SYDVKM. The CDR3 is 15 residues long. The DNA of the CDR3 is TGTGCCAGCAGTCCCCAGTGGGGGCATAATTCACCCCTCCACTTT. Protein sequence: CASSPQWGHNSPLHF.